The 32 T cell receptor beta chains in this list originate from one sample, sequenced in a study of blood T cell repertoires in COVID-19. Produced via immunoSEQ multiplex PCR; TCRdb's table is partial and in-frame only. Of about 210,000 clones listed, around 83% were seen once; the top ten hold about 7.4%. The specimen sequenced was peripheral blood. Receptor source: a woman in her forties or fifties with acute or convalescent COVID-19.

V usage is TRBV3-1 (or the pseudogene TRBV3-2) and J usage is TRBJ2-5, with 10 nucleotides matching TRBD2. V dropped 0 bases and J dropped 5; count of bases not matched to a gene: 9. The CDR3 sequence is 17 residues long. Germline V gene data show CDR1 as LGHDT and CDR2 as YNNKEL (reference sequence). The CDR3 nucleotides read TGTGCCAGCAGCCAAGAAAGGCTAGCGGGAGAGGTGGAGACCCAGTACTTC. It encodes CASSQERLAGEVETQYF.

This chain connects TRBV9 to TRBJ1-2; no clear D gene. Germline V gene data show CDR1 as SGDLS and CDR2 as YYNGEE. CDR3 length equals 15 residues. Trimming removed 0 bases from V and 2 bases from J, with 11 bases in between. The CDR3 DNA is TGTGCCAGCAGCGTAGGAGCAGGAGGGAACTATGGCTACACCTTC. It specifies CASSVGAGGNYGYTF. The whole variable domain, remainder taken from reference TRBV9 and TRBJ1-2, is DSGVTQTPKHLITATGQRVTLRCSPRSGDLSVYWYQQSLDQGLQFLIQYYNGEERAKGNILERFSAQQFPDLHSELNLSSLELGDSALYFCASSVGAGGNYGYTFGSGTRLTVV.

This chain joins TRBV4-2 and TRBJ2-1, with a possible D match to TRBD2 (6 bases). Deletions cut 4 bases from V and 6 bases from J, with 19 bases between. CDR3 length: 16 amino acids. Germline CDR1 and CDR2: LGHNA and YNFKEQ. This CDR3 reads CASSRDRLVSFNEQFF. The CDR3 bases are TGTGCCAGCAGCCGGGACCGACTAGTCAGCTTCAATGAGCAGTTCTTC.

V gene TRBV19 combines with J gene TRBJ2-5, with 9 positions matching TRBD1. Germline-derived CDR1 and CDR2 are LNHDA and SQIVND (reference sequence). The CDR3 sequence is 13 residues long. V lost 4 bases to trimming and J lost 6 bases; unmatched junction nucleotides: 3. The CDR3 region has the DNA TGTGCCAGTAGTAGGGACAGGGAAAAGACCCAGTACTTC. Translated, it gives CASSRDREKTQYF.

In its sample, this clone was seen once. The J gene is TRBJ2-3, the V gene TRBV4-1; 8 positions agree with TRBD2. J gave up 3 bases and V 0 bases, and 5 bases lay outside the gene matches. CDR1 is MGHRA and CDR2 is YSYEKL in the germline V gene. This CDR3 has 16 amino acids. CDR3 bases: TGCGCCAGCAGCCAAGAAGGTAGCGGGACGACAGATACGCAGTATTTT. This codes for CASSQEGSGTTDTQYF.

The rearrangement joins TRBV28 to TRBJ2-3, with 9 bases aligning to TRBD2. The CDR3 spans 14 residues. The junction had 2 bases not matched to a gene; V was cut back by 7 bases and J by 0 bases. From germline, CDR1 is MDHEN and CDR2 SYDVKM. This CDR3 is CASTLAGSTDTQYF. In DNA form, the CDR3 reads TGTGCCAGCACGCTAGCGGGGAGCACAGATACGCAGTATTTT.

The chain carries TRBV9 and TRBJ2-1; 7 nucleotides line up with TRBD2. This CDR3 comprises 16 residues. Trimming cost V 0 bases and J 7 bases; bases outside gene matches: 10. Germline CDR1 SGDLS, CDR2 YYNGEE. The CDR3 region is CASSVVEGGPWNEQFF. The CDR3 nucleotides are TGTGCCAGCAGCGTAGTCGAGGGAGGGCCTTGGAATGAGCAGTTCTTC.

The V and J genes are TRBV28 and TRBJ2-5; D perhaps matches TRBD2 (5 bases). Germline V lookup: CDR1 MDHEN, CDR2 SYDVKM. The CDR3 totals 15 residues. The germline V and J ends were trimmed by 2 bases and 2 bases, with 12 bases remaining between them. The CDR3 DNA follows: TGTGCCAGCAGTTTAGAGGGATTGGGGCAAGAGACCCAGTACTTC. Its translation is CASSLEGLGQETQYF.

This chain uses TRBV19 with TRBJ2-5; tentative D call: TRBD1 (6 bases). Germline CDR1 is LNHDA and CDR2 is SQIVND (reference sequence). Trimming cost V 4 bases and J 4 bases, with 22 bases left between them. The CDR3 length is 17 residues. In DNA, the CDR3 is TGTGCCAGTAGTACCCGCGTGGGTCAGGGGTATGGAGAGACCCAGTACTTC. This translates into CASSTRVGQGYGETQYF.

About this clone: The same CDR3 arises from other DNA sequences in this sample as well. The chain recombines TRBV24-1 with TRBJ2-2; TRBD1 agrees at 8 bases. Trimming cost V 4 bases and J 0 bases; bases outside gene matches: 3. The CDR3 has 16 residues. From germline, CDR1 is KGHDR and CDR2 SFDVKD. CDR3 protein: CATSDPGQANTGELFF. The CDR3 nucleotides read TGTGCCACCAGTGACCCGGGACAGGCGAACACCGGGGAGCTGTTTTTT.

This clone has only a few counts. The chain recombines TRBV6-6 with TRBJ2-1; TRBD1 matches at 11 bases. This CDR3 region has 16 residues. The junction had 11 bases not matched to a gene; V was cut back by 6 bases and J by 7 bases. The germline CDR1 and CDR2 sequences are MNHNY and SVGAGI (reference sequence). DNA for the CDR3: TGTGCCAGCAGCCGCGAGCCGGGACAGGGGGTGAATGAGCAGTTCTTC. Residues: CASSREPGQGVNEQFF.

This clone was detected a few times. The rearrangement links TRBV6-4 to TRBJ2-7; 9 positions agree with TRBD2. The V and J ends lost 6 bases and 5 bases, in that order; junction bases with no gene match: 5. The V gene's germline CDR1 is MRHNA and CDR2 SNTAGT. CDR3 length: 13 residues. CDR3 amino acids: CASSRTSVDEQYF. Here the CDR3 DNA reads TGTGCCAGCAGCCGGACTAGCGTCGACGAGCAGTACTTC.

The chain uses TRBV11-2 and TRBJ2-5; 16 positions agree with TRBD2. Germline CDR1 is SGHAT and CDR2 is FQNNGV. This CDR3 has 17 residues. Trimming took 6 bases from V and 5 from J; bases not matched to a gene: 9. The CDR3 loop is CASSWGLAGGGVETQYF. CDR3 coding DNA: TGTGCCAGCAGTTGGGGACTAGCGGGAGGGGGCGTCGAGACCCAGTACTTC.

The V and J genes are TRBV11-2 and TRBJ2-5; 12 nucleotides align to TRBD2. V dropped 5 bases and J dropped 4; count of bases not matched to a gene: 11. Looked up from germline, CDR1 is SGHAT and CDR2 is FQNNGV. The CDR3 is 17 residues long. CDR3 DNA sequence: TGTGCCAGCAGCACGACTAGCGGGAGTCGGTTAGGAGAGACCCAGTACTTC. Its translation: CASSTTSGSRLGETQYF.

The chain has TRBV18 and TRBJ2-7, with a weak D call TRBD2 (6 bases). The CDR3 totals 14 residues. Germline assignment: CDR1 KGHSH and CDR2 LQKENI. V lost 6 bases and J lost 0, with 12 bases in between. CDR3 DNA sequence: TGTGCCAGCTCTTCCGGGACTTCCTCCTACGAGCAGTACTTC. As protein: CASSSGTSSYEQYF.

The rearrangement joins TRBV7-6 to TRBJ1-1, with 9 positions matching TRBD1. CDR1 SGHVS and CDR2 FNYEAQ come from the germline V gene. The CDR3 is made up of 15 amino acids. Trimming took 3 bases from V and 5 from J; bases not matched to a gene: 7. CDR3 region: CASSLATGGATEAFF. CDR3 DNA: TGTGCCAGCAGCTTGGCCACAGGGGGCGCGACTGAAGCTTTCTTT. The complete variable domain, with remaining parts taken from reference TRBV7-6 and TRBJ1-1, reads GAGVSQSPRYKVTKRGQDVALRCDPISGHVSLYWYRQALGQGPEFLTYFNYEAQQDKSGLPNDRFSAERPEGSISTLTIQRTEQRDSAMYRCASSLATGGATEAFFGQGTRLTVV.

This clone has more than one count but fewer than ten. The chain couples TRBV6-4 to TRBJ2-6; 7 bases fit TRBD2. The CDR3 runs to 15 residues. J was trimmed by 0 bases and V by 4 bases; bases with no gene match: 0. The germline V gene has CDR1 MRHNA and CDR2 SNTAGT. The CDR3 DNA follows: TGTGCCAGCAGTGCTAGCGGCTCTGGGGCCAACGTCCTGACTTTC. Amino acid sequence: CASSASGSGANVLTF.

The CDR3 sequence: CAISLDTAGGNQPQHF. Written as DNA, the CDR3 is TGTGCCATCAGCCTAGACACTGCAGGGGGGAATCAGCCCCAGCATTTT. V and J are TRBV10-3 and TRBJ1-5; 7 bases fit TRBD1. Trimming took 6 bases from V and 4 from J; bases not matched to a gene: 12. The CDR3 is made up of 16 amino acids. The germline CDR1 and CDR2 sequences are ENHRY and SYGVKD.

The chain combines TRBV5-4 with TRBJ2-3, with TRBD1 as a possible D gene (6 bases). CDR3 length equals 14 residues. The V end was cut by 0 bases, the J end by 2 bases, with 7 bases between. The germline V gene has CDR1 SGHNT and CDR2 YYREEE (reference sequence). In DNA form, the CDR3 reads TGTGCCAGCAGCTTGGACAGGGTCACAGATACGCAGTATTTT. Translating gives CASSLDRVTDTQYF. Based on the CDR3 plus reference TRBV5-4 and TRBJ2-3, the full variable domain is ETGVTQSPTHLIKTRGQQVTLRCSSQSGHNTVSWYQQALGQGPQFIFQYYREEENGRGNFPPRFSGLQFPNYSSELNVNALELDDSALYLCASSLDRVTDTQYFGPGTRLTVL.

V gene TRBV4-1 combines with J gene TRBJ2-5; 7 bases match TRBD1. The CDR3 extends over 14 amino acids. Germline assignment: CDR1 MGHRA and CDR2 YSYEKL. The ends lost 4 bases at V and 0 bases at J; junction bases unmatched: 2. CDR3 protein: CASSPTGNQETQYF. As DNA, the CDR3 is TGCGCCAGCAGCCCGACAGGGAACCAAGAGACCCAGTACTTC.

V is TRBV28 and J is TRBJ1-5; maybe TRBD1 (5 bases). The CDR3 loop spans 14 amino acids. V gave up 2 bases and J gave up 6 bases, with 11 bases separating them. Germline lookup yields CDR1 MDHEN and CDR2 SYDVKM. CDR3 amino acids: CASSLAGFSQPQHF. The CDR3 DNA follows: TGTGCCAGCAGTTTAGCAGGGTTTAGTCAGCCCCAGCATTTT.

This CDR3 reads CASSASGGADAYEQYF. CDR3 nucleotides: TGTGCCAGCAGCGCGAGCGGGGGAGCGGACGCCTACGAGCAGTACTTC. This chain joins TRBV9 and TRBJ2-7; 8 bases align to TRBD2. The J segment lost 2 bases and the V segment lost 3 bases, leaving 10 bases of the junction unmatched. CDR3 length: 16 amino acids. Per the germline V gene, CDR1 is SGDLS and CDR2 is YYNGEE. The complete variable domain, with remaining parts taken from reference TRBV9 and TRBJ2-7, reads DSGVTQTPKHLITATGQRVTLRCSPRSGDLSVYWYQQSLDQGLQFLIQYYNGEERAKGNILERFSAQQFPDLHSELNLSSLELGDSALYFCASSASGGADAYEQYFGPGTRLTVT.

V usage is TRBV28 and J usage is TRBJ1-2, with TRBD1 identical over 7 bases. The germline V gene has CDR1 MDHEN and CDR2 SYDVKM. The V gene end was trimmed by 8 bases and the J gene end by 7 bases; junction bases not matched to a gene: 7. This CDR3 comprises 12 residues. The DNA for the CDR3 is TGTGCCAGCTCCGACAGGGAAAGTGGCTACACCTTC. This encodes CASSDRESGYTF.

V is TRBV6-2 or TRBV6-3 and J is TRBJ2-6; D perhaps matches TRBD2 (5 bases). V was trimmed by 7 bases and J by 4 bases, leaving 14 bases between them. The CDR3 spans 15 residues. CDR1 is MNHEY and CDR2 is SVGEGT in the germline V gene. The CDR3, as DNA: TGTGCCAGCACCCCTAGGAGGTCCGGGGCCAACGTCCTGACTTTC. Translation: CASTPRRSGANVLTF.

This clone was picked up one time. This chain uses TRBV9 with TRBJ1-4; 8 bases align to TRBD1. CDR1 is SGDLS and CDR2 is YYNGEE in the germline V gene. V shed 4 bases and J 7 bases; nucleotides not matched to a gene: 6. The CDR3 runs to 14 residues. The CDR3 is CASSKGQGFEKLFF. CDR3 sequence (DNA): TGTGCCAGCAGCAAAGGACAGGGATTTGAAAAACTGTTTTTT.

The rearrangement joins TRBV27 to TRBJ2-1; D might be TRBD2 (6 bases). V lost 7 bases, J lost 3 bases, and 19 bases lay in between. The CDR3 sequence is 16 residues long. The germline V gene encodes CDR1 MNHEY and CDR2 SMNVEV (reference sequence). In DNA form, the CDR3 reads TGTGCCAGCACTCCCTCCGGGACTGTATTCTACAATGAGCAGTTCTTC. This codes for CASTPSGTVFYNEQFF.

The V gene is TRBV15, the J gene TRBJ1-2; D is uncertain. The CDR3 loop spans 13 amino acids. The V end was cut by 0 bases, the J end by 5 bases, with 7 bases between. CDR1 is LNHNV, CDR2 YYDKDF, per germline (reference sequence). The CDR3 coding sequence is TGTGCCACCAGCAGAGATCAGAGGTATGGCTACACCTTC. It yields the protein CATSRDQRYGYTF. Together with reference TRBV15 and TRBJ1-2, the CDR3 gives the full variable domain: DAMVIQNPRYQVTQFGKPVTLSCSQTLNHNVMYWYQQKSSQAPKLLFHYYDKDFNNEADTPDNFQSRRPNTSFCFLDIRSPGLGDTAMYLCATSRDQRYGYTFGSGTRLTVV.

The chain uses TRBV11-2 and TRBJ2-7, with 8 bases identical to TRBD2. The CDR3 runs 14 residues. The J segment lost 3 bases and the V segment lost 5 bases, leaving 6 bases of the junction unmatched. CDR1 and CDR2 (germline): SGHAT, FQNNGV. CDR3 nucleotide sequence: TGTGCCAGCAGCCTTTTTCGGGAGGGCTACGAGCAGTACTTC. This sequence encodes CASSLFREGYEQYF.

Note on this clone: The junction does not match germline at one end; this may be a read error. This sequence joins TRBV27 and TRBJ2-5, with 10 bases matching TRBD1. This CDR3 comprises 14 residues. Germline loops: CDR1 MNHEY, CDR2 SMNVEV (reference sequence). For the CDR3, the DNA is TGTGCCAGCAGCCCGGGACAGGGGCAAGGGACCCAGTACTTC. Its protein product is CASSPGQGQGTQYF.

The rearrangement joins TRBV27 to TRBJ2-7; D not resolved. Germline CDR1 reads MNHEY; CDR2 reads SMNVEV (reference sequence). V lost 4 bases and J lost 5, with 9 bases in between. The CDR3 extends over 12 amino acids. The CDR3 is CASSSRRDEQYF. The CDR3 bases are TGTGCCAGCAGTTCTAGACGGGACGAGCAGTACTTC.

This rearrangement joins TRBV5-1 to TRBJ2-2; D gene unclear. The CDR3 length is 16 residues. V shed 1 base and J shed 7 bases, with 17 bases lying between them. CDR1 is SGHRS, CDR2 YFSETQ, per germline. The CDR3 protein is CASSLSGLELNGELFF. CDR3 sequence (DNA): TGCGCCAGCAGCTTGTCCGGCCTAGAGCTAAACGGGGAGCTGTTTTTT. The full variable domain, rest sourced from reference TRBV5-1 and TRBJ2-2, is KAGVTQTPRYLIKTRGQQVTLSCSPISGHRSVSWYQQTPGQGLQFLFEYFSETQRNKGNFPGRFSGRQFSNSRSEMNVSTLELGDSALYLCASSLSGLELNGELFFGEGSRLTVL.

This clone was seen ten or more times. The genes are TRBV6-1 and TRBJ1-5; a weak D match, TRBD1 (5 bases). V was pared by 1 base and J by 4 bases, with 11 bases between. The CDR3 has 15 residues. Germline V gene data show CDR1 as MNHNS and CDR2 as SASEGT. Written as DNA, the CDR3 is TGTGCCAGCAGTGAAGAGGGGTTGCCTAATCAGCCCCAGCATTTT. Residues: CASSEEGLPNQPQHF.